Listed below are T cell receptor beta chains from one sample, sequenced in a study of molecular identifiers for immune sequencing clone quantification. Using its own MiXCR run on the PCR reads, TCRdb lists one record per CDR3 protein. This sample has 550,000 to 750,000 distinct CDR3 sequences; about 20% occur once, and the top ten carry 0.85%. The specimen sequenced was naive CD8+ T cells from blood, with Jurkat cell RNA spiked in. Receptor source: a human donor in good health. Some libraries in this study had Jurkat cell RNA spiked in. Each CDR3 is given with its conserved first and last residue. The D gene is left open where the match is weak. Clone size is given for some rows only: seen once, a few or many times, or a class if the clone is expanded.

D | size | J | V | DNA | CDR3
- | many | TRBJ1-1 | TRBV12-3/TRBV12-4 | TGTGCCAGCAGAAAAAACAGGGTACCTGAAGCTTTCTTT | CASRKNRVPEAFF
TRBD2 | many | TRBJ2-1 | TRBV7-9 | TGTGCCAGCAGCCCCGCGGGGGGCCTTTACAATGAGCAGTTCTTC | CASSPAGGLYNEQFF
TRBD1 | - | TRBJ2-1 | TRBV18 | TGTGCCAGCTCACCCGGCAGGGGGCTCCCCTGGGGGCAGTTCTTC | CASSPGRGLPWGQFF
TRBD1 | - | TRBJ1-5 | TRBV5-5 | TGTGCCAGCAGCCAACCCCGACAGGGGGATCAGCCCCAGCATTTT | CASSQPRQGDQPQHF
- | - | TRBJ2-5 | TRBV3-1 | TGTGCCAGCCGCTACCCCGACCAAGAGACCCGGTACTTC | CASRYPDQETRYF
- | few | TRBJ1-1 | TRBV20-1 | TGCAGTGCTAGAGAGGTGGCCAGGGGAGTCACTGAAGCTTTCTTT | CSAREVARGVTEAFF
TRBD1 | many | TRBJ2-7 | TRBV6-2/TRBV6-3 | TGTGCCAGCAGTTACTCGGGCCAGGGACAGAACGAGCAGTACTTC | CASSYSGQGQNEQYF
TRBD1 | few | TRBJ1-1 | TRBV6-5 | TGTGCCAGCAGCGGACAGGGGGGGTTTGTAGCTTTCTTT | CASSGQGGFVAFF
- | many | TRBJ1-6 | TRBV5-1 | TGCGCCAGCAGCTTGGACGGAAGCTCCTATAATTCACCCCTCCACTTT | CASSLDGSSYNSPLHF
TRBD2 | - | TRBJ2-7 | TRBV20-1 | TGCAGTGCTAGAGATCGGGATAGCGGGAGGTACGACGAGCAGTACTTC | CSARDRDSGRYDEQYF